These 5 T cell receptor beta chains were sequenced from one sample in a study of blood T cell repertoires in COVID-19. Profiling relied on immunoSEQ multiplex PCR, and the TCRdb table lists in-frame clones only, not all of them. Of roughly 180,000 clones in the sample, about 76% were seen once. The sequenced sample was peripheral blood. These receptors all come from a woman between 45 and 65 years old with active or convalescent COVID-19.

The chain carries TRBV30 and TRBJ1-4; 9 bases agree with TRBD1. Per the germline V gene, CDR1 is GTSNPN and CDR2 is SVGIG (reference sequence). CDR3 size: 15 residues. With V trimmed by 2 bases and J by 10 bases, 11 bases remained unmatched. CDR3 bases: TGTGCCTGGAGTCCTTGGACAGGGGACAGTGGAAAACTGTTTTTT. Protein sequence: CAWSPWTGDSGKLFF.

The V gene is TRBV6-5, the J gene TRBJ1-2; no reliable D call. This CDR3 spans 11 amino acids. Germline V CDR1 and CDR2: MNHEY, SVGAGI. Trimming left V 6 bases short and J 2 bases short, with 4 bases between. The CDR3 sequence is CASRTNYGYTF. The CDR3 nucleotides are TGTGCCAGCAGGACAAACTATGGCTACACCTTC.

This rearrangement joins TRBV6-5 to TRBJ2-7; 7 bases match TRBD1. Germline CDR1 is MNHEY and CDR2 is SVGAGI. The V segment lost 6 bases and the J segment 5 bases; nucleotides outside the gene matches: 13. This CDR3 is built from 15 residues. The CDR3 region is CASSQRWQGDHEQYF. In DNA form, the CDR3 reads TGTGCCAGCAGCCAAAGGTGGCAGGGGGACCACGAGCAGTACTTC.

This clone was found once. This sequence joins TRBV7-3 and TRBJ2-2, with D unresolved. V gave up 0 bases and J gave up 6 bases, with 8 bases separating them. CDR3 length: 14 amino acids. The germline gives CDR1 SGHTA, CDR2 FQGTGA. Here the CDR3 DNA reads TGTGCCAGCAGCTTAACAACGGTTCCCGGGGAGCTGTTTTTT. Protein product: CASSLTTVPGELFF.

This sequence joins TRBV6-5 and TRBJ2-6; perhaps TRBD2 as D (6 bases). There are 15 residues in the CDR3. Germline CDR1 MNHEY, CDR2 SVGAGI. In nucleotides, the CDR3 is TGTGCAGCACGAGATGGAGGGGCTGGGGCCAACGTCCTGACTTTC. Translation gives CAARDGGAGANVLTF.